These 18 T cell receptor beta chains were sequenced from one sample in a study of T cell repertoires in cytomegalovirus infection. Their recognized antigens are unknown. TCRdb processed the reads anew with MiXCR; each CDR3 protein has one entry. This table holds some 900,000 distinct CDR3 sequences, around a third found once. Sample: cultured CD8+ T cells from PBMCs, taken from culture after CMV antigen stimulation. These receptors were obtained from a human donor in good health (CMV status not recorded). Some clones in this sample may be carry-over from other donors' samples.

J is TRBJ2-4 and V is TRBV6-1; a weak D match, TRBD1 (5 bases). This CDR3 has 15 amino acids. Per germline, CDR1 MNHNS and CDR2 SASEGT. The V and J ends lost 1 base and 2 bases respectively, with 9 bases between them. The CDR3 bases are TGTGCCAGCAGTGAAGATCCAGGGTCCAAAAACATTCAGTACTTC. Translating it yields CASSEDPGSKNIQYF.

In this sample, this clonotype turned up many times. The DNA for the CDR3 is TGTGCCAGCAGCCCTGGTAGTGGTGAGCAGTTCTTC. Residues: CASSPGSGEQFF. The chain is built from TRBV7-6 and TRBJ2-1; D remains ambiguous. The germline V gene encodes CDR1 SGHVS and CDR2 FNYEAQ. Trimming stripped 5 bases from V and 9 bases from J, with 11 bases between. The CDR3 contains 12 residues.

This clonotype was recorded a few times. V and J are TRBV7-9 and TRBJ2-1; 8 bases map to TRBD1. V shed 5 bases, J shed 7 bases, and the junction held 10 bases outside the gene matches. The CDR3 contains 15 residues. Germline V gene sequence: CDR1 SEHNR, CDR2 FQNEAQ (reference sequence). CDR3 region: CASSGQGPHGNEQFF. The CDR3 DNA reads as TGTGCCAGCAGCGGACAGGGCCCTCATGGTAATGAGCAGTTCTTC.

This chain connects TRBV19 to TRBJ2-5, with D possibly being TRBD2 (5 bases). This CDR3 contains 16 residues. Germline V CDR1 and CDR2: LNHDA, SQIVND (reference sequence). V dropped 7 bases and J dropped 3 bases, with 21 bases sitting between them. The CDR3 loop reads CASTPTSWTWEETQYF. CDR3 DNA sequence: TGTGCCAGTACCCCTACCAGCTGGACTTGGGAAGAGACCCAGTACTTC.

The chain carries TRBV28 and TRBJ2-5; 8 bases are a match to TRBD1. The CDR3 covers 16 residues. Losses at the gene ends were 6 bases for V and 4 bases for J; bases not matched to a gene: 13. Germline V gene sequence: CDR1 MDHEN, CDR2 SYDVKM. The CDR3 nucleotides read TGTGCCAGCAGCACAATGACCGGGACAGGTCCAGAGACCCAGTACTTC. This sequence encodes CASSTMTGTGPETQYF. Combining the CDR3 with reference TRBV28 and TRBJ2-5 gives the whole variable domain DVKVTQSSRYLVKRTGEKVFLECVQDMDHENMFWYRQDPGLGLRLIYFSYDVKMKEKGDIPEGYSVSREKKERFSLILESASTNQTSMYLCASSTMTGTGPETQYFGPGTRLLVL.

The rearrangement uses TRBV27 and TRBJ1-4; TRBD1 might be the D (6 bases). The CDR3 runs 15 residues. The germline gives CDR1 MNHEY, CDR2 SMNVEV (reference sequence). Trimming took off 5 bases at V and 3 bases at J, with 13 bases between the two ends. As DNA, the CDR3 is TGTGCCAGCAGTCTCCACAGGGATGCTAATGAAAAACTGTTTTTT. Protein product: CASSLHRDANEKLFF.

This clonotype was observed many times. The chain carries TRBV7-2 and TRBJ1-3; D unclear. There are 14 residues in the CDR3. Trimming took 4 bases from V and 0 from J, leaving 7 bases between them. Germline CDR1 reads SGHTA; CDR2 reads FQGNSA. CDR3 DNA sequence: TGTGCCAGCAGCTCCGGGCCCTCTGGAAACACCATATATTTT. Translating gives CASSSGPSGNTIYF.

The chain has TRBV5-5 and TRBJ2-7, with D possibly matching TRBD1 (6 bases). The germline CDR1 and CDR2 sequences are SGHKS and YYEKEE (reference sequence). The ends were cut back, 2 bases at V and 6 bases at J, with 15 bases in the middle. CDR3 size: 14 residues. The CDR3 here is CASSFWDTPGEQYF. The CDR3 DNA is TGTGCCAGCAGCTTCTGGGACACACCGGGCGAGCAGTACTTC.

This clonotype was observed a handful of times. The V gene is TRBV9, the J gene TRBJ2-3, with 8 bases lining up with TRBD1. V was clipped by 4 bases and J by 0 bases; unmatched bases: 10. Germline loops: CDR1 SGDLS, CDR2 YYNGEE. This CDR3 is 17 amino acids long. The CDR3 loop reads CASSLGQGASSTDTQYF. CDR3 in DNA: TGTGCCAGCAGCCTAGGACAGGGTGCCTCTAGCACAGATACGCAGTATTTT. Combining the CDR3 with reference TRBV9 and TRBJ2-3 gives the whole variable domain DSGVTQTPKHLITATGQRVTLRCSPRSGDLSVYWYQQSLDQGLQFLIQYYNGEERAKGNILERFSAQQFPDLHSELNLSSLELGDSALYFCASSLGQGASSTDTQYFGPGTRLTVL.

V and J are TRBV6-8 and TRBJ2-1; the D is unclear. V lost 2 bases, J lost 6 bases, and 14 bases lay in between. The CDR3 loop spans 15 amino acids. Germline V gene data show CDR1 as MNHGY and CDR2 as SAAAGT. CDR3 DNA: TGTGCCAGCAGTTACAGCCGGGCCCCCTCCAATGAGCAGTTCTTC. It translates to CASSYSRAPSNEQFF.

The chain joins TRBV2 to TRBJ1-3, with D possibly being TRBD1 (6 bases). Looked up from germline, CDR1 is SNHLY and CDR2 is FYNNEI. The V end lost 8 bases, the J end lost 2 bases, and 16 bases lay between the germline ends. There are 15 residues in the CDR3. The CDR3 protein is CASSPEGGAGNTIYF. DNA for the CDR3: TGTGCCAGCTCCCCGGAGGGGGGGGCTGGAAACACCATATATTTT. Drawing the rest from reference TRBV2 and TRBJ1-3, the complete variable domain is EPEVTQTPSHQVTQMGQEVILRCVPISNHLYFYWYRQILGQKVEFLVSFYNNEISEKSEIFDDQFSVERPDGSNFTLKIRSTKLEDSAMYFCASSPEGGAGNTIYFGEGSWLTVV.

The V gene is TRBV19, the J gene TRBJ1-4; TRBD1 aligns across 8 bases. With V trimmed by 5 bases and J by 1 base, 12 bases remained unmatched. CDR1 and CDR2 (germline): LNHDA, SQIVND (reference sequence). This CDR3 comprises 18 residues. The CDR3 here is CASSRPDRGEKTNEKLFF. CDR3 sequence (DNA): TGTGCCAGTAGTCGGCCCGACAGGGGAGAGAAAACTAATGAAAAACTGTTTTTT. Looking up the rest from reference TRBV19 and TRBJ1-4 gives the full variable domain: DGGITQSPKYLFRKEGQNVTLSCEQNLNHDAMYWYRQDPGQGLRLIYYSQIVNDFQKGDIAEGYSVSREKKESFPLTVTSAQKNPTAFYLCASSRPDRGEKTNEKLFFGSGTQLSVL.

The rearrangement uses TRBV7-9 and TRBJ1-4, with D possibly TRBD1 on 5 matching bases. V dropped 0 bases and J dropped 6 bases, with 17 bases sitting between them. CDR1 and CDR2 (germline): SEHNR, FQNEAQ (reference sequence). The CDR3 is 17 residues long. The CDR3 DNA sequence: TGTGCCAGCAGCTTAGCGACAGCCGCCCTTAGGTATGAAAAACTGTTTTTT. It is translated as CASSLATAALRYEKLFF.

The chain is built from TRBV27 and TRBJ2-7, with 7 bases matching TRBD2. V lost 5 bases, J lost 0 bases, and 4 bases stayed unmatched. This CDR3 has 14 amino acids. Germline assignment: CDR1 MNHEY and CDR2 SMNVEV (reference sequence). The CDR3 loop reads CASSLTSASYEQYV. For the CDR3, the DNA is TGTGCCAGCAGTCTCACTAGCGCCTCCTACGAGCAGTACGTC.

This clonotype occurred many times. This chain joins TRBV7-8 and TRBJ1-5; possibly TRBD1 for D (5 bases). Deletions cut 5 bases from V and 4 bases from J, with 24 bases between. Germline V gene data show CDR1 as SGHVS and CDR2 as FQNEAQ. The CDR3 spans 18 residues. CDR3 protein: CASSTATIGTRPNQPQHF. In nucleotides, the CDR3 is TGTGCCAGCAGCACAGCGACCATCGGGACCAGACCAAATCAGCCCCAGCATTTT.

This clonotype has more than one count but fewer than ten. CDR3 amino acids: CASSEVRGPARTDTQYF. The DNA for the CDR3 is TGTGCCAGCAGTGAAGTCCGGGGCCCGGCACGCACAGATACGCAGTATTTT. The V gene is TRBV6-1, the J gene TRBJ2-3; D may match TRBD1 or TRBD2 (5 bases each). Germline-derived CDR1 and CDR2 are MNHNS and SASEGT. This CDR3 region has 17 residues. Trimming pared 1 base from V and 1 base from J, leaving 15 bases between.

In its sample, this clonotype was seen a few times. The V gene is TRBV7-6, the J gene TRBJ1-3; TRBD1 matches 9 bases. Germline V gives CDR1 SGHVS, CDR2 FNYEAQ. The CDR3 has 18 residues. Losses at the gene ends were 1 base for V and 2 bases for J; bases not matched to a gene: 9. The CDR3 reads CASSLVGQGFLPGNTIYF. The CDR3 nucleotides read TGTGCCAGCAGCTTAGTGGGACAGGGATTCCTTCCTGGAAACACCATATATTTT.

This clonotype turned up a few times. The chain recombines TRBV6-1 with TRBJ2-7; 10 bases match TRBD2. The CDR3 sequence is 19 residues long. Germline CDR1 MNHNS, CDR2 SASEGT. After removal of 7 bases from V and 6 bases from J, the junction contained 24 bases not matched to a gene. The CDR3 DNA is TGTGCCAGCACCATAAGTTCCCTTCTAGGAGCGGGGGGGCCTGGCGAGCAGTACGTC. It codes for CASTISSLLGAGGPGEQYV.